The 25 T cell receptor beta chains below all came from one sample that was sequenced in a study of CD8+ T cells in alopecia areata. The treatment denotes: oral pan-JAK inhibitor, 5-10 mg twice daily. It was cDNA, reverse transcribed from extracted RNA, that served as the sequencing template. This table comes from immunoSEQ multiplex PCR, and its TCRdb copy is limited to in-frame clones, with some not included. This table has 110,000 or so clones, roughly 60% appearing once. The sequencing used CD8+ T cells sorted from blood, collected at week 4, from a patient treated with tofacitinib. All receptors derive from a human donor with alopecia areata.

This clone was detected only a few times. The V call is TRBV13, the J call TRBJ2-1, with 15 bases lining up with TRBD2. Losses at the gene ends were 4 bases for V and 8 bases for J; bases not matched to a gene: 12. Per germline, CDR1 PRHDT and CDR2 FYEKMQ (reference sequence). The CDR3 extends over 18 amino acids. CDR3 amino acids: CASSSGLAGGPEFDEQFF. In DNA, the CDR3 is TGTGCCAGCAGCTCAGGACTAGCGGGGGGGCCTGAGTTTGATGAGCAGTTCTTC. Together with reference TRBV13 and TRBJ2-1, the CDR3 gives the full variable domain: AAGVIQSPRHLIKEKRETATLKCYPIPRHDTVYWYQQGPGQDPQFLISFYEKMQSDKGSIPDRFSAQQFSDYHSELNMSSLELGDSALYFCASSSGLAGGPEFDEQFFGPGTRLTVL.

The chain joins TRBV25-1 to TRBJ2-1, with unresolved D. V dropped 0 bases and J dropped 9 bases, with 6 bases sitting between them. The CDR3 extends over 12 amino acids. Germline V CDR1 and CDR2: MGHDK, SYGVNS. The chain's CDR3 is CASSEYEIEQFF. CDR3 DNA: TGTGCCAGCAGTGAATATGAGATTGAGCAGTTCTTC. Full variable domain (outside the CDR3, taken from reference TRBV25-1 and TRBJ2-1): EADIYQTPRYLVIGTGKKITLECSQTMGHDKMYWYQQDPGMELHLIHYSYGVNSTEKGDLSSESTVSRIRTEHFPLTLESARPSHTSQYLCASSEYEIEQFFGPGTRLTVL.

The CDR3 DNA sequence: TGCAGCGTATTCAGCGGGACCAACTACGAGCAGTACTTC. This sequence encodes CSVFSGTNYEQYF. The chain couples TRBV29-1 to TRBJ2-7, with 7 bases matching TRBD2. CDR1 and CDR2 (germline): SQVTM, ANQGSEA. The CDR3 is made up of 13 amino acids. The V segment lost 6 bases and the J segment 3 bases; nucleotides outside the gene matches: 8.

This clone was picked up a small number of times. The V and J genes are TRBV9 and TRBJ2-7; no definite D call. Trimming took 3 bases from V and 4 from J, leaving 11 bases between them. Germline CDR1 reads SGDLS; CDR2 reads YYNGEE. The CDR3 has 13 amino acids. CDR3: CASSDGWGYEQYF. The CDR3 DNA is TGTGCCAGCAGCGACGGTTGGGGTTACGAGCAGTACTTC.

This chain joins TRBV29-1 and TRBJ2-5; either TRBD1 or TRBD2 may fit D (5 bases each). Trimming removed 0 bases from V and 5 bases from J, with 10 bases in between. CDR1 and CDR2 from the germline V gene are SQVTM and ANQGSEA. The CDR3 extends over 13 amino acids. CDR3 DNA: TGCAGCGTTGAAGAGGTCGGGGCGGAGACCCAGTACTTC. Amino acid sequence: CSVEEVGAETQYF.

The chain combines TRBV4-1 with TRBJ2-3; TRBD2 is a possible D gene (5 bases). The CDR3 is made up of 14 amino acids. V shed 6 bases and J shed 4 bases, with 14 bases lying between them. The germline gives CDR1 MGHRA, CDR2 YSYEKL. CDR3 DNA sequence: TGCGCCAGCAGAATTACTAGATTGGCAGATACGCAGTATTTT. Amino acid sequence: CASRITRLADTQYF.

This clone was counted a few times. V and J are TRBV27 and TRBJ2-2; no firm D call. V was shortened by 8 bases and J by 6 bases, with 16 bases between the two germline ends. Per germline, CDR1 MNHEY and CDR2 SMNVEV (reference sequence). CDR3 length: 14 residues. The CDR3 sequence: CASGGGLFAGELFF. CDR3 nucleotide sequence: TGTGCCAGCGGCGGTGGCCTTTTCGCCGGGGAGCTGTTTTTT.

The V gene is TRBV5-1, the J gene TRBJ2-3; D not certain. V lost 2 bases and J 2 bases, leaving 12 bases between the germline ends. Germline CDR1 is SGHRS and CDR2 is YFSETQ. This CDR3 region has 15 residues. Written as DNA, the CDR3 is TGCGCCAGCAGCTTTGCCGGGTCGTTCACAGATACGCAGTATTTT. This encodes CASSFAGSFTDTQYF.

This sequence joins TRBV6-5 and TRBJ2-7; 9 bases align to TRBD1. The CDR3 length is 14 residues. CDR1 is MNHEY and CDR2 is SVGAGI in the germline V gene. V lost 6 bases, J lost 2 bases, and 5 bases stayed unmatched. CDR3 residues: CASSETGGPYEQYF. CDR3 nucleotide sequence: TGTGCCAGCAGCGAGACAGGGGGGCCCTACGAGCAGTACTTC.

This clone has a handful of counts. This chain links TRBV27 with TRBJ1-5, with a possible D match to TRBD1 (5 bases). Trimming stripped 4 bases from V and 3 bases from J, with 7 bases between. The CDR3 has 13 residues. CDR1 is MNHEY and CDR2 is SMNVEV in the germline V gene (reference sequence). CDR3 in amino acids: CASSSGNNQPQHF. The CDR3, as DNA: TGTGCCAGCAGTTCAGGGAACAATCAGCCCCAGCATTTT.

The chain has TRBV9 and TRBJ1-2, with D maybe TRBD1 (6 bases). V was clipped by 0 bases and J by 4 bases, with 13 bases between them. Germline-derived CDR1 and CDR2 are SGDLS and YYNGEE. The CDR3 covers 15 residues. The CDR3 region is CASSVAMGAVYGYTF. Here the CDR3 DNA reads TGTGCCAGCAGCGTAGCCATGGGGGCGGTCTATGGCTACACCTTC.

This clone came up once. This chain links TRBV7-9 with TRBJ2-1, with D possibly being TRBD1 (5 bases). The CDR3 totals 14 residues. Looked up from germline, CDR1 is SEHNR and CDR2 is FQNEAQ (reference sequence). V was trimmed by 4 bases and J by 6 bases, leaving 13 bases between them. Here the CDR3 reads CASSSRDGPNEQFF. DNA of the CDR3: TGTGCCAGCAGCTCCAGGGATGGGCCCAATGAGCAGTTCTTC.

This clone was recorded a few times. The rearrangement links TRBV29-1 to TRBJ1-1; D is undetermined. The CDR3 has 11 residues. V lost 7 bases, J lost 1 base, and 7 bases lay in between. The germline V gene encodes CDR1 SQVTM and CDR2 ANQGSEA. CDR3 in DNA: TGCAGCGGACACGCGAACACTGAAGCTTTCTTT. This gives the protein CSGHANTEAFF.

There are a few counts of this clone. This sample includes further DNA sequences coding for the same CDR3. V is TRBV4-3 and J is TRBJ2-7; 9 bases line up with TRBD1. CDR3 length equals 14 residues. The V gene end was trimmed by 3 bases and the J gene end by 3 bases; junction bases not matched to a gene: 3. From germline, CDR1 is LGHNA and CDR2 YSLEER. CDR3 loop: CASSQDRGVYEQYF. CDR3 nucleotide sequence: TGCGCCAGCAGCCAGGACAGGGGCGTCTACGAGCAGTACTTC.

This clone has only a few counts. The chain carries TRBV4-1 and TRBJ2-7; TRBD1 might be the D (5 bases). Germline values: CDR1 MGHRA, CDR2 YSYEKL. Trimming shortened V by 0 bases and J by 7 bases, and 13 bases separated the two germline ends. The CDR3 consists of 14 residues. The CDR3 bases are TGCGCCAGCAGCCAAGATTATGGGGCTAGGGAGCAGTACTTC. Amino acids: CASSQDYGAREQYF.

The V call is TRBV5-6, the J call TRBJ2-7; perhaps TRBD1 as D (6 bases). V lost 0 bases, J lost 6 bases, and 16 bases lay in between. CDR1 is SGHDT and CDR2 is YYEEEE in the germline V gene. There are 15 residues in the CDR3. The DNA for the CDR3 is TGTGCCAGCAGCTTGGGTTTTTGGGACACATCCGAGCAGTACTTC. It specifies CASSLGFWDTSEQYF.

J is TRBJ1-2 and V is TRBV29-1; TRBD1 matches at 9 bases. This CDR3 has 16 residues. The trim removed 1 base at V and 2 bases at J, leaving 8 bases unmatched. In germline, CDR1 is SQVTM, CDR2 ANQGSEA. The CDR3, as DNA: TGCAGCGTTGAAGGGGACAGGGACGGAAAGAACTATGGCTACACCTTC. Translation gives CSVEGDRDGKNYGYTF.

This chain uses TRBV7-6 with TRBJ2-3, with D possibly called TRBD1 or TRBD2 (5 bases each). There are 14 residues in the CDR3. Germline V gives CDR1 SGHVS, CDR2 FNYEAQ. Trimming cost V 0 bases and J 1 base, with 5 bases left between them. CDR3 protein: CASSLAGGTDTQYF. The CDR3 DNA is TGTGCCAGCAGCTTAGCGGGGGGCACAGATACGCAGTATTTT. Full variable domain (outside the CDR3, taken from reference TRBV7-6 and TRBJ2-3): GAGVSQSPRYKVTKRGQDVALRCDPISGHVSLYWYRQALGQGPEFLTYFNYEAQQDKSGLPNDRFSAERPEGSISTLTIQRTEQRDSAMYRCASSLAGGTDTQYFGPGTRLTVL.

The V call is TRBV30, the J call TRBJ2-1, with D hard to call. Trimming removed 4 bases from V and 4 bases from J, with 11 bases in between. From germline, CDR1 is GTSNPN and CDR2 SVGIG (reference sequence). CDR3 length: 13 amino acids. CDR3 sequence: CAWTGLPYNEQFF. The CDR3 nucleotides read TGTGCCTGGACAGGTCTACCTTACAATGAGCAGTTCTTC.

This sequence joins TRBV27 and TRBJ2-5; either TRBD1 or TRBD2 may fit D (5 bases each). Germline assignment: CDR1 MNHEY and CDR2 SMNVEV (reference sequence). The CDR3 consists of 12 residues. Trimming left V 8 bases short and J 5 bases short, with 12 bases between. CDR3 sequence reads: CASRDPSETQYF. The CDR3, as DNA: TGTGCCAGCCGGGACCCATCGGAGACCCAGTACTTC.

The chain carries TRBV6-5 and TRBJ2-1; the D gene is possibly TRBD2 (5 bases). From germline, CDR1 is MNHEY and CDR2 SVGAGI. V dropped 2 bases and J dropped 8 bases, with 7 bases sitting between them. There are 12 residues in the CDR3. Here the CDR3 reads CASSYEGDEQFF. The CDR3 DNA reads as TGTGCCAGCAGTTACGAGGGCGATGAGCAGTTCTTC.

This clone was seen only a few times. The genes are TRBV5-6 and TRBJ2-7; maybe TRBD1 (6 bases). The germline V and J ends were trimmed by 2 bases and 5 bases, with 11 bases remaining between them. Germline V gene lookup returns CDR1 SGHDT and CDR2 YYEEEE. This CDR3 has 13 amino acids. This CDR3 is CASSFTGIHEQYF. DNA of the CDR3: TGTGCCAGCAGCTTCACAGGGATCCACGAGCAGTACTTC.

This clone came up a few times. The chain is built from TRBV30 and TRBJ1-5; the D gene is possibly TRBD1 (6 bases). The V end lost 5 bases, the J end lost 0 bases, and 14 bases lay between the germline ends. The CDR3 is made up of 15 amino acids. CDR1 and CDR2 (germline): GTSNPN, SVGIG (reference sequence). The CDR3 protein is CAWGRAGDSNQPQHF. The CDR3 DNA reads TGTGCCTGGGGCCGGGCAGGGGATAGCAATCAGCCCCAGCATTTT.

The chain employs TRBV29-1 and TRBJ2-7, with D perhaps matching TRBD2 (6 bases). The CDR3 runs to 13 residues. V shed 4 bases and J shed 3 bases, with 13 bases lying between them. Germline values: CDR1 SQVTM, CDR2 ANQGSEA. CDR3 nucleotide sequence: TGCAGCGTTGTGGGGGGTGGTGGCTACGAGCAGTACTTC. Translated, it gives CSVVGGGGYEQYF.

The J gene is TRBJ1-1, the V gene TRBV4-1; D gene unclear. The V end was cut by 0 bases, the J end by 8 bases, with 10 bases between. This CDR3 comprises 13 residues. Germline-derived CDR1 and CDR2 are MGHRA and YSYEKL. CDR3 nucleotide sequence: TGCGCCAGCAGCCAAGAGTTTGCGAACGAAGCTTTCTTT. It codes for CASSQEFANEAFF.